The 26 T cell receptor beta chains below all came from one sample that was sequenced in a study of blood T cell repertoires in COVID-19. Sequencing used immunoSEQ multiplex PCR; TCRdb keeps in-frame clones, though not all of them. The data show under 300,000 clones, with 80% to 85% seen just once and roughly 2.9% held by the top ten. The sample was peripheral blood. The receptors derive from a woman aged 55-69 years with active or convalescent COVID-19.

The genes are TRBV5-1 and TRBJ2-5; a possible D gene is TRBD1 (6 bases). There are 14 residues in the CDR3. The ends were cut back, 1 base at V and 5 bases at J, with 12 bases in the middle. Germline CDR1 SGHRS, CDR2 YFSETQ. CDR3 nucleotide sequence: TGCGCCAGCAGCTTGCAGGGGTCGAGGGAGACCCAGTACTTC. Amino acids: CASSLQGSRETQYF. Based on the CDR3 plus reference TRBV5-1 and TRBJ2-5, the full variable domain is KAGVTQTPRYLIKTRGQQVTLSCSPISGHRSVSWYQQTPGQGLQFLFEYFSETQRNKGNFPGRFSGRQFSNSRSEMNVSTLELGDSALYLCASSLQGSRETQYFGPGTRLLVL.

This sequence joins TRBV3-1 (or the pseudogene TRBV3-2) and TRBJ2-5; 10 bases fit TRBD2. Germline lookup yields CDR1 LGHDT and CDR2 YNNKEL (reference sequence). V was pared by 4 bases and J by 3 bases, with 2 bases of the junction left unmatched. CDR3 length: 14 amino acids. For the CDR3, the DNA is TGTGCCAGCAGCCTAGCGGGGGGCAAAGAGACCCAGTACTTC. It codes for CASSLAGGKETQYF.

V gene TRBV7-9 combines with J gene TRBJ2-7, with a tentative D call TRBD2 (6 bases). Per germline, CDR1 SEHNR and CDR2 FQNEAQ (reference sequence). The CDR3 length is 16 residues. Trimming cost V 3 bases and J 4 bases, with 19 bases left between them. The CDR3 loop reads CASSLAVGGTQYEQYF. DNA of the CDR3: TGTGCCAGCAGCTTGGCCGTGGGGGGAACCCAGTACGAGCAGTACTTC.

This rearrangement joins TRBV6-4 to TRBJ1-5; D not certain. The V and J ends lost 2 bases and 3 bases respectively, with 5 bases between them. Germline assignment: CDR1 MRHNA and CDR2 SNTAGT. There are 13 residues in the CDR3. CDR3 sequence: CASSDNINQPQHF. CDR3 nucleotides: TGTGCCAGCAGTGACAACATCAATCAGCCCCAGCATTTT.

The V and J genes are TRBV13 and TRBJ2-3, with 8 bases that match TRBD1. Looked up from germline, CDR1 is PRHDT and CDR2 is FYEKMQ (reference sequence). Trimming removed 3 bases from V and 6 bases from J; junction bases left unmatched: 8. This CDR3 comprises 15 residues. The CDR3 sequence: CASSFGQGEWDTQYF. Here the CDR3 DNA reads TGTGCCAGCAGCTTCGGACAGGGAGAATGGGATACGCAGTATTTT.

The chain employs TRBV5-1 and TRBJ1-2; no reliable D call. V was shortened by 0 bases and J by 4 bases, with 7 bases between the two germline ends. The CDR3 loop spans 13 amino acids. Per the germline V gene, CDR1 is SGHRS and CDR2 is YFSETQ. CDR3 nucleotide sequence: TGCGCCAGCAGCTTGGCCCAGTCCTATGGCTACACCTTC. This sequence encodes CASSLAQSYGYTF.

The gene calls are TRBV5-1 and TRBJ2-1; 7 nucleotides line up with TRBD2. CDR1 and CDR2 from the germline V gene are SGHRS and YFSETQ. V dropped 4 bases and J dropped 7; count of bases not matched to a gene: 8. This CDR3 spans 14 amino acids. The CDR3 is CASSPRGRENEQFF. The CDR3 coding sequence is TGCGCCAGCAGCCCCCGGGGGAGGGAGAATGAGCAGTTCTTC.

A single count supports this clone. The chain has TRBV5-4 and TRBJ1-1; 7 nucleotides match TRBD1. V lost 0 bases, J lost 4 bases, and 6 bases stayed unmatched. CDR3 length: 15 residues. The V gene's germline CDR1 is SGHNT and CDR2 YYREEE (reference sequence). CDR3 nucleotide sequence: TGTGCCAGCAGCTTGGGGGGGTCAGGGGGCACTGAAGCTTTCTTT. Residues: CASSLGGSGGTEAFF.

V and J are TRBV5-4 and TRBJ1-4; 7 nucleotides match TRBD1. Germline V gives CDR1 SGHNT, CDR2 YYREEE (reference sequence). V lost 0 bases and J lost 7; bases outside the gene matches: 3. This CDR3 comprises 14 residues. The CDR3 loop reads CASSLAGGPEKLFF. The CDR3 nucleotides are TGTGCCAGCAGCTTGGCAGGGGGACCTGAAAAACTGTTTTTT.

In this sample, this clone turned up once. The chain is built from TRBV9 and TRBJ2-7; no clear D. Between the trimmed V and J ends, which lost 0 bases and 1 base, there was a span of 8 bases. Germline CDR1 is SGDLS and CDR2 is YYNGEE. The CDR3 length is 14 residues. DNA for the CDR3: TGTGCCAGCAGCGTAGCCACTACATCCTACGAGCAGTACTTC. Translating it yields CASSVATTSYEQYF.

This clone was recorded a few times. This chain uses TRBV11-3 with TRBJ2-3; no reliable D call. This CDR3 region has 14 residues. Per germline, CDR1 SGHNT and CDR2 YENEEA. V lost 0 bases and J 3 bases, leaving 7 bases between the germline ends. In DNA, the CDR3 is TGTGCCAGCAGCTTAGAAGCAACGACAGATACGCAGTATTTT. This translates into CASSLEATTDTQYF.

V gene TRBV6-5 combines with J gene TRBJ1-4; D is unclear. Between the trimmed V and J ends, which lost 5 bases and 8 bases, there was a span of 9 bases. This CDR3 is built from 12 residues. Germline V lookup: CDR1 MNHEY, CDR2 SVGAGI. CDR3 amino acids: CASSPRGEKLFF. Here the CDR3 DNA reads TGTGCCAGCAGTCCACGCGGGGAAAAACTGTTTTTT.

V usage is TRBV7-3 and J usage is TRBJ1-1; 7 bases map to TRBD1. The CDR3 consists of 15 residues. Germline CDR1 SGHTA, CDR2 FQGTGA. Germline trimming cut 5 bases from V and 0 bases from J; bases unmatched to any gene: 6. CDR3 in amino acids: CASSQWDRMNTEAFF. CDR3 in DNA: TGTGCCAGCAGCCAGTGGGACAGAATGAACACTGAAGCTTTCTTT.

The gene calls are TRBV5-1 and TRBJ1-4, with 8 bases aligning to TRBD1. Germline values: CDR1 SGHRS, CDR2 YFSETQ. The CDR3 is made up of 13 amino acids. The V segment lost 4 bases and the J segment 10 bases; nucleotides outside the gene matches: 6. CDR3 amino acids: CASSTDRVGKLFF. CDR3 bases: TGCGCCAGCAGCACGGACAGGGTCGGAAAACTGTTTTTT.

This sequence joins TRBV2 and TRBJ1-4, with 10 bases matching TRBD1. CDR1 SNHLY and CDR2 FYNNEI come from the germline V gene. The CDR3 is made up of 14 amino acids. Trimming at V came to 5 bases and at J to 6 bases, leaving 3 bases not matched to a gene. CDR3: CASSRGTGDEKLFF. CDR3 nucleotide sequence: TGTGCCAGCAGTCGGGGGACAGGGGATGAAAAACTGTTTTTT.

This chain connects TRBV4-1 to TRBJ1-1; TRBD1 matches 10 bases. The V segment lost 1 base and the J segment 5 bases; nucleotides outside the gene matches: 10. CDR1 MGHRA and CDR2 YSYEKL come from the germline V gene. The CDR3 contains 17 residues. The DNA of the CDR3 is TGCGCCAGCAGCCAAGCAGGGACAGGGGTTCGGGGAACTGAAGCTTTCTTT. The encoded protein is CASSQAGTGVRGTEAFF.

DNA for the CDR3: TGTGCCAGCAGCTTGGGAGTAGACTCTGGAAACACCATATATTTT. Residues: CASSLGVDSGNTIYF. The J gene is TRBJ1-3, the V gene TRBV5-4; no reliable D call. Germline-derived CDR1 and CDR2 are SGHNT and YYREEE (reference sequence). The CDR3 has 15 residues. Trimming took 0 bases from V and 0 from J, leaving 7 bases between them.

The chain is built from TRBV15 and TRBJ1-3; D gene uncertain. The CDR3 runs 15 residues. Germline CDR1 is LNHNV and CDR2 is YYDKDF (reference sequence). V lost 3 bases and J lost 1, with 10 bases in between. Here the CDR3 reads CATSRAGESGNTIYF. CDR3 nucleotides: TGTGCCACCAGCAGGGCTGGAGAGTCTGGAAACACCATATATTTT.

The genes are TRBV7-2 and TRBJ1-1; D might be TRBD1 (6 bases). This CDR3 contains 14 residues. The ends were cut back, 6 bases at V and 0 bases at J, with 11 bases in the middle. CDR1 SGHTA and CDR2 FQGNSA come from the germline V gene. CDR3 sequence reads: CASSPGVMNTEAFF. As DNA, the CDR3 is TGTGCCAGCAGTCCAGGGGTTATGAACACTGAAGCTTTCTTT.

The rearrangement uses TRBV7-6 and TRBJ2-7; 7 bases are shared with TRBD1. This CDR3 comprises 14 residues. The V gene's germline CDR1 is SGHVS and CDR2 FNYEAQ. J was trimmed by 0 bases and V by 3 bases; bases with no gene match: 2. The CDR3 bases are TGTGCCAGCAGCTTCGCAGGGGGCTCCTACGAGCAGTACTTC. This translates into CASSFAGGSYEQYF.

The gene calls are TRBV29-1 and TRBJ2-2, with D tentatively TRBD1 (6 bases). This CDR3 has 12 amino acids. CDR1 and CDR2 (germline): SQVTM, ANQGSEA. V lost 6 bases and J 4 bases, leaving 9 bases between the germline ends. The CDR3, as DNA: TGCAGCGTACAGGGTTCCACCGGGGAGCTGTTTTTT. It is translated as CSVQGSTGELFF.

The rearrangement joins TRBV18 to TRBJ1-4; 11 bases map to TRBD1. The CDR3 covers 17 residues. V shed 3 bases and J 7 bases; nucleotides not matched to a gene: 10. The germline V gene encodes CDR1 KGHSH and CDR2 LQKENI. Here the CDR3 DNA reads TGTGCCAGCTCACCGAGGGAGACCGGGACAGGGGGTGAAAAACTGTTTTTT. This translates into CASSPRETGTGGEKLFF.

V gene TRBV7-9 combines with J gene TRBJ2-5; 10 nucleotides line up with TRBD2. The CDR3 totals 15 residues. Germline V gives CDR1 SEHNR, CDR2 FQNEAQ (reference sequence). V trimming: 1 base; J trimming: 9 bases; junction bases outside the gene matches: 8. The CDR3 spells CASSLDQLAGWPQYF. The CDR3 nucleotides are TGTGCCAGCAGCTTAGACCAACTAGCGGGGTGGCCCCAGTACTTC.

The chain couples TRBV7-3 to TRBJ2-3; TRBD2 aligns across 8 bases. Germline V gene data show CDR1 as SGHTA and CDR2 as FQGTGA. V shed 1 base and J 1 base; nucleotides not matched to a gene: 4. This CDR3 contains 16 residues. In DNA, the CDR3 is TGTGCCAGCAGCTTAAGGCCAGCGGGGGGCACAGATACGCAGTATTTT. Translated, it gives CASSLRPAGGTDTQYF.

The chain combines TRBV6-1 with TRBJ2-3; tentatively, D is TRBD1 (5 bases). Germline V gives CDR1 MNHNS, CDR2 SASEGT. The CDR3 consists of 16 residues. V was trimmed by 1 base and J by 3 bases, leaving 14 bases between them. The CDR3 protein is CASSEGFAQGTDTQYF. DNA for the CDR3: TGTGCCAGCAGTGAAGGGTTTGCTCAGGGTACAGATACGCAGTATTTT.

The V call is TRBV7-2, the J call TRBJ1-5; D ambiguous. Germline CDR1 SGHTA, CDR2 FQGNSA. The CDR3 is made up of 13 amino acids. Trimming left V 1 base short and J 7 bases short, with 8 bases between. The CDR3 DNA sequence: TGTGCCAGCAGCTTAGGCGGGGAACAGCCCCAGCATTTT. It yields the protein CASSLGGEQPQHF.